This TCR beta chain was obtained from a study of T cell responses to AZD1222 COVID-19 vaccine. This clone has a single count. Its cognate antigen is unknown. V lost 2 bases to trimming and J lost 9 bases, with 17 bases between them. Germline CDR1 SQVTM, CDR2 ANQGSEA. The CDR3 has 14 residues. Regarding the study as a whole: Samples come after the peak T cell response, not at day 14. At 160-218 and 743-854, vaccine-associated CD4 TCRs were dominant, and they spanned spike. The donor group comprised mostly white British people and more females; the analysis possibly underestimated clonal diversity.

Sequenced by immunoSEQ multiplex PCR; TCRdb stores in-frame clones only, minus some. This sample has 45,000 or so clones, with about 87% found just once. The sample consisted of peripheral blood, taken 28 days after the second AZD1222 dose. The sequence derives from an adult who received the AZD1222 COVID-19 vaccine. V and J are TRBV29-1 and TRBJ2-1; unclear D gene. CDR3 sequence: CSVERSWTSGEQFF. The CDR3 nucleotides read TGCAGCGTTGAAAGGTCGTGGACCTCGGGTGAGCAGTTCTTC.